The next 5 T cell receptor beta chains were all read from a single sample in a study of shared clonotypes between healthy human individuals. The data were produced by immunoSEQ multiplex PCR, yet TCRdb's version contains in-frame clones alone and is incomplete. The sample includes 400,000 to 500,000 clones, about 80% of them seen just once. The sample was PBMCs. The receptors derive from a woman between 40 and 50 years old in good health. Some clones in this sample may be carry-over from other donors' samples.

This chain joins TRBV5-1 and TRBJ2-7, with D perhaps TRBD1 (6 bases). The germline V gene encodes CDR1 SGHRS and CDR2 YFSETQ. V dropped 4 bases and J dropped 3 bases, with 11 bases sitting between them. This CDR3 is built from 13 residues. The CDR3 DNA follows: TGCGCCAGCAGCCCAGGGACATTCTACGAGCAGTACTTC. This sequence encodes CASSPGTFYEQYF.

Many counts were recorded for this clone. This same CDR3 is encoded by further DNA sequences in the sample. Written as DNA, the CDR3 is TGCGCCAGCAGTGAGTCTGGGTCGGGAAACACCATATATTTT. Protein sequence: CASSESGSGNTIYF. V usage is TRBV10-1 and J usage is TRBJ1-3; no reliable D call. Per the germline V gene, CDR1 is WNHNN and CDR2 is SYGVQD (reference sequence). V lost 0 bases to trimming and J lost 4 bases, with 7 bases between them. This CDR3 spans 14 amino acids.

This chain links TRBV27 with TRBJ1-1; 7 bases are shared with TRBD1. Germline V gene sequence: CDR1 MNHEY, CDR2 SMNVEV (reference sequence). V was pared by 3 bases and J by 0 bases, with 13 bases of the junction left unmatched. This CDR3 has 18 residues. CDR3 nucleotides: TGTGCCAGCAGTTTGAGGGGGCCGGCGTGGGGAATGAACACTGAAGCTTTCTTT. Encoded protein: CASSLRGPAWGMNTEAFF.

This chain links TRBV20-1 with TRBJ1-2; D possibly corresponds to TRBD1 (5 bases). V was trimmed by 7 bases and J by 3 bases, leaving 9 bases between them. Germline V gives CDR1 DFQATT, CDR2 SNEGSKA (reference sequence). There are 11 residues in the CDR3. The chain's CDR3 is CSVKTDYGYTF. CDR3 DNA: TGCAGTGTCAAGACAGACTATGGCTACACCTTC.

The rearrangement links TRBV2 to TRBJ2-2; no clear D. The CDR3 is 14 residues long. Between the trimmed V and J ends, which lost 4 bases and 4 bases, there was a span of 10 bases. Germline CDR1 is SNHLY and CDR2 is FYNNEI. CDR3 nucleotide sequence: TGTGCCAGCAGTGCATACGACGTCACCGGGGAGCTGTTTTTT. This sequence encodes CASSAYDVTGELFF.